The clone carrying this TCR beta chain was counted between two and nine times. Its antigen is currently unknown. This sample was taken from a study of T-cell memory formation after mild COVID-19. Study outcomes and limitations: Cross-reactive memory seemingly joined, as some responding clones were found in pre-infection memory.

The length of the CDR3 is 11 residues. The V gene's germline CDR1 is LGHNT and CDR2 FRNRAP. V lost 4 bases and J lost 10, with 8 bases in between. Each CDR3 protein is one row after TCRdb ran MiXCR on the 5' RACE reads. The sample contains about 290,000 distinct CDR3 sequences, 15% to 20% of which appear only once. The rearrangement joins TRBV12-5 to TRBJ2-1, with D uncertain. The clonotype comes from a man aged 18 to 30 who had mild COVID-19 (a few samples of this study predate the infection). Cell type and time point are not known. The sample comprised PBMCs or a T cell subset sorted from them (not recorded which). CDR3 nucleotide sequence: TGTGCTAGTGGTTCCTCAAGAGAGCAGTTCTTC. Residues: CASGSSREQFF.